The present T cell receptor beta chain was sequenced within a study of blood T cell repertoires in COVID-19. Study summary: Acute-phase and convalescent COVID-19 samples originated in the United States, Italy and Spain. The analysed material was cDNA or gDNA that came from T cells, B-cell-depleted T cells, or PBMCs.

Authors' data handling: Reference gene primer amplification in the assay estimated nucleated cell counts. Data came from immunoSEQ multiplex PCR; TCRdb stores just in-frame clones and leaves some out. V, J and clone size reflect that table, while D and trimming were determined from the DNA. Of almost 200,000 clones in the sample, around four fifths were seen once. Recruited during active infection, patients (from Seattle) were subsequently followed longitudinally. The CDR3 loop spans 16 amino acids. Germline lookup yields CDR1 SGHDT and CDR2 YYEEEE. The ends were cut back, 5 bases at V and 2 bases at J, with 20 bases in the middle.

The sequencing sample was made of peripheral blood. The clonotype comes from a man in his sixties with COVID-19, enrolled during active disease. J is TRBJ2-7 and V is TRBV5-6; D possibly corresponds to TRBD1 (5 bases). Written as DNA, the CDR3 is TGTGCCAGCAGTCCGAAGCAGCAGGGAATGGCCTACGAGCAGTACTTC. Translation: CASSPKQQGMAYEQYF.